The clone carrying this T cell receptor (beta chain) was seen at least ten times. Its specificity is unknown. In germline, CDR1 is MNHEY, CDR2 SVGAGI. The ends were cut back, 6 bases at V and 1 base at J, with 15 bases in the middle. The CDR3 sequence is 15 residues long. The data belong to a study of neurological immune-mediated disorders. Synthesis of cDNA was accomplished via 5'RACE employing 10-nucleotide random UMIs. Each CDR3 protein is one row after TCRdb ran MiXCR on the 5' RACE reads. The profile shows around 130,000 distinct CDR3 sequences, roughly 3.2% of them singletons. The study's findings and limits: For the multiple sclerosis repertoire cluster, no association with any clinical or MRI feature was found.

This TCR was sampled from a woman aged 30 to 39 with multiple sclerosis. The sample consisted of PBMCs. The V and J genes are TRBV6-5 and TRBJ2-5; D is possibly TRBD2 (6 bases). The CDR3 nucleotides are TGTGCCAGCAGCCTGCAGGGAGGTTCCCAAGAGACCCAGTACTTC. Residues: CASSLQGGSQETQYF.